This TCR beta chain appears in the sequencing data of a study of human thymus T cells. CDR1 is SGHRS, CDR2 YFSETQ, per germline. V was pared by 3 bases and J by 4 bases, with 4 bases of the junction left unmatched. The CDR3 length is 15 residues. TCRdb's copy holds only in-frame clones and misses some; the assay was immunoSEQ multiplex PCR. The table shows around 120,000 clones, with around 94% occurring only once. Thymus tissue was removed during corrective cardiac surgery. Sequenced sample: thymus tissue. This TCR came from a boy less than two years old with a congenital heart defect but otherwise immunologically healthy. The genes are TRBV5-1 and TRBJ1-2; 12 bases are a match to TRBD1. DNA of the CDR3: TGCGCCAGCAGCTGGGGGACAGGGGGCTTCTATGGCTACACCTTC. Amino acids: CASSWGTGGFYGYTF.